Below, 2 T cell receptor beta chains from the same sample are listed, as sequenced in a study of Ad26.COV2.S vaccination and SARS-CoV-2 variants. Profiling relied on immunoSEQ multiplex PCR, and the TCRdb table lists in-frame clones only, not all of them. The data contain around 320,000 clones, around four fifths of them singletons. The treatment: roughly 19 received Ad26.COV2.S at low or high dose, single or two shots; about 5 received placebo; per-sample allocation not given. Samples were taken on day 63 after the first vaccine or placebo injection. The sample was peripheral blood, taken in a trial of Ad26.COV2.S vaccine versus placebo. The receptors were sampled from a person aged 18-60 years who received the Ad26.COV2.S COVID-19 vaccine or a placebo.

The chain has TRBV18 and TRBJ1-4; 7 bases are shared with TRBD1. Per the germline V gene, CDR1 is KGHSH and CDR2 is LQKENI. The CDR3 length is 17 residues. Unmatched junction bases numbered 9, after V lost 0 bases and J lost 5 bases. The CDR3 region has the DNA TGTGCCAGCTCACCACCGGACTTTAGGGGGCAAAATGAAAAACTGTTTTTT. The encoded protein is CASSPPDFRGQNEKLFF.

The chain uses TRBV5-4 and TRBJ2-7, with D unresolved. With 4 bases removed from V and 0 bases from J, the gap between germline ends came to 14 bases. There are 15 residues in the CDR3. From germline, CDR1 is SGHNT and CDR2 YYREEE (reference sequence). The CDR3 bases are TGTGCCAGCAGCCTACCGGACGGCAGCTCCTACGAGCAGTACTTC. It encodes CASSLPDGSSYEQYF.